The rows below give T cell receptor beta chains drawn from one sample of a study of blood T cell repertoires in COVID-19. Assay: immunoSEQ multiplex PCR; the TCRdb copy retains only in-frame clones and omits some. The table lists 190,000 or so clones, more than 85% of them singletons. The sample was peripheral blood. These receptors originate from a young woman with active or convalescent COVID-19. CDR3s include the opening cysteine and the closing phenylalanine or tryptophan. The D gene is left open where the match is weak. Clone size is given for some rows only: seen once, a few or many times, or a class if the clone is expanded.

>TRBD1|TRBJ2-2|once|TRBV19
CASNGDRVDTGELFF
TGTGCCAGTAACGGGGACAGGGTGGACACCGGGGAGCTGTTTTTT
>NA|TRBJ2-1|NA|TRBV3-1/TRBV3-2
CASSPRQDEQFF
TGTGCCAGCAGTCCTCGACAGGATGAGCAGTTCTTC
>NA|TRBJ1-1|NA|TRBV4-1
CASSQERSTEAFF
TGCGCCAGCAGCCAAGAGAGGAGCACTGAAGCTTTCTTT
>NA|TRBJ1-5|few|TRBV6-5
CASRYLSGAQPQHF
TGTGCCAGCAGGTATCTTTCAGGGGCTCAGCCCCAGCATTTT
>TRBD2|TRBJ2-1|NA|TRBV11-2
CASSLAWGGETSAYNEQFF
TGTGCCAGCAGCTTAGCGTGGGGTGGGGAGACTAGCGCCTACAATGAGCAGTTCTTC
>NA|TRBJ1-3|NA|TRBV7-9
CASSLVGRVGNTIYF
TGTGCCAGCAGCTTAGTGGGCAGGGTTGGAAACACCATATATTTT
>NA|TRBJ2-1|NA|TRBV6-5
CASSTFSGNEQFF
TGTGCCAGCAGTACATTTAGCGGCAATGAGCAGTTCTTC
>NA|TRBJ1-4|NA|TRBV28
CASSLIRGGAELFF
TGTGCCAGCAGTTTGATTCGGGGGGGCGCGGAACTGTTTTTT
>NA|TRBJ2-2|few|TRBV21-1
CASNEKKGDTGELFF
TGTGCCAGCAACGAAAAAAAGGGGGATACCGGGGAGCTGTTTTTT
>NA|TRBJ2-7|NA|TRBV28
CASKTPGDSYEQYF
TGTGCCAGCAAGACTCCGGGGGATTCCTACGAGCAGTACTTC
>TRBD2|TRBJ2-5|NA|TRBV13
CASSLLQAGYQETQYF
TGTGCCAGCAGCCTCCTCCAAGCGGGATACCAAGAGACCCAGTACTTC
>NA|TRBJ2-2|NA|TRBV21-1
CASSRGRGHITGELFF
TGTGCCAGCAGCAGGGGCAGGGGGCATATTACCGGGGAGCTGTTTTTT
>NA|TRBJ1-1|NA|TRBV19
CASSVRGKGAFF
TGTGCCAGTAGTGTTAGGGGAAAAGGAGCTTTCTTT
>TRBD1|TRBJ2-3|NA|TRBV3-1/TRBV3-2
CASSQVGQGKADTQYF
TGTGCCAGCAGCCAAGTGGGACAGGGTAAAGCAGATACGCAGTATTTT
>TRBD1|TRBJ1-2|NA|TRBV5-4
CASSRDRGIPDYGYTF
TGTGCCAGCAGCCGGGACAGGGGGATCCCGGACTATGGCTACACCTTC
>NA|TRBJ1-1|NA|TRBV4-1
CASSQDSGVWEAFF
TGCGCCAGCAGCCAAGATTCAGGGGTCTGGGAAGCTTTCTTT
>TRBD1|TRBJ1-5|NA|TRBV4-1
CASRAPGQNQPQHF
TGCGCCAGCAGGGCTCCGGGACAGAATCAGCCCCAGCATTTT
>NA|TRBJ1-2|few|TRBV18
CASSVGSRDDYGYTF
TGTGCCAGCTCAGTAGGATCGAGGGATGACTATGGCTACACCTTC
>NA|TRBJ2-3|NA|TRBV19
CASSIGPDEADTQYF
TGTGCCAGTAGTATCGGCCCGGATGAGGCAGATACGCAGTATTTT
>NA|TRBJ2-3|once|TRBV27
CASRTTDTQYF
TGTGCCAGCAGGACAACAGATACGCAGTATTTT
>NA|TRBJ1-2|NA|TRBV7-9
CASSSTALGYYGYTF
TGTGCCAGCAGCTCGACAGCCCTTGGGTACTATGGCTACACCTTC
>NA|TRBJ2-6|few|TRBV12-5
CASGSSGRGSGANVLTF
TGTGCTAGTGGTTCCTCCGGTAGGGGATCCGGGGCCAACGTCCTGACTTTC
>TRBD1|TRBJ1-3|NA|TRBV14
CASSPWDRTGNTIYF
TGTGCCAGCAGCCCTTGGGACAGAACTGGAAACACCATATATTTT
>TRBD1|TRBJ1-5|NA|TRBV5-1
CASSLGDRVNQPQHF
TGCGCCAGCAGCTTGGGGGACAGGGTGAATCAGCCCCAGCATTTT
>TRBD1|TRBJ1-1|NA|TRBV28
CASSSPGQDFMNTEAFF
TGTGCCAGCAGTTCCCCCGGACAGGACTTCATGAACACTGAAGCTTTCTTT
>TRBD1|TRBJ1-2|NA|TRBV6-4
CAASPTGAYGYTF
TGTGCCGCCTCCCCGACAGGGGCCTATGGCTACACCTTC
>TRBD1|TRBJ1-4|NA|TRBV19
CASRDRGSGANEKLFF
TGTGCCAGTAGGGACAGGGGCTCTGGGGCTAATGAAAAACTGTTTTTT
>NA|TRBJ1-4|once|TRBV12-3/TRBV12-4
CASSFAQIEKLFF
TGTGCCAGCAGTTTCGCACAAATCGAAAAACTGTTTTTT